The next 13 T cell receptor beta chains were all read from a single sample in a study of OX40 agonist ivuxolimab in advanced cancers. Measured with immunoSEQ multiplex PCR; TCRdb has only the in-frame clones, and not every one. The sample includes just under 65,000 clones, 70% to 90% of them seen just once. The material was CD4+ or CD8+ T cells sorted from blood, obtained in a trial of the OX40 agonist ivuxolimab. These receptor sequences come from an adult with an advanced solid tumor such as melanoma, head and neck, liver or kidney cancer.

This clone was seen once. The chain uses TRBV28 and TRBJ2-5, with D perhaps TRBD1 (5 bases). V lost 5 bases and J lost 5, with 12 bases in between. The germline V gene encodes CDR1 MDHEN and CDR2 SYDVKM. The CDR3 has 13 residues. CDR3 sequence reads: CASSPRAVETQYF. In nucleotides, the CDR3 is TGTGCCAGCAGTCCCAGGGCGGTTGAGACCCAGTACTTC. Supplemented by reference TRBV28 and TRBJ2-5, the full variable domain reads DVKVTQSSRYLVKRTGEKVFLECVQDMDHENMFWYRQDPGLGLRLIYFSYDVKMKEKGDIPEGYSVSREKKERFSLILESASTNQTSMYLCASSPRAVETQYFGPGTRLLVL.

DNA of the CDR3: TGTGCCAGCAGCTTGGGAGGCGGGACTAGCGGGAGTGTTACGCAGTATTTT. Translation gives CASSLGGGTSGSVTQYF. This chain joins TRBV5-4 and TRBJ2-3; TRBD2 matches 14 bases. CDR1 and CDR2 from the germline V gene are SGHNT and YYREEE (reference sequence). The CDR3 has 17 residues. Unmatched junction bases numbered 8, after V lost 0 bases and J lost 8 bases. The full variable domain, with the rest looked up from reference TRBV5-4 and TRBJ2-3, is ETGVTQSPTHLIKTRGQQVTLRCSSQSGHNTVSWYQQALGQGPQFIFQYYREEENGRGNFPPRFSGLQFPNYSSELNVNALELDDSALYLCASSLGGGTSGSVTQYFGPGTRLTVL.

This rearrangement joins TRBV28 to TRBJ1-1; TRBD1 matches 9 bases. The trim removed 6 bases at V and 4 bases at J, leaving 12 bases unmatched. Germline V gene sequence: CDR1 MDHEN, CDR2 SYDVKM. This CDR3 spans 16 amino acids. CDR3 protein: CASSTGQGKKVTEAFF. CDR3 DNA: TGTGCCAGCAGCACAGGACAGGGGAAAAAAGTCACTGAAGCTTTCTTT.

The chain carries TRBV14 and TRBJ2-7; 7 bases agree with TRBD2. This CDR3 spans 15 amino acids. Trimming cost V 1 base and J 0 bases; bases outside gene matches: 3. Germline V gene data show CDR1 as SGHDN and CDR2 as FVKESK. CDR3 amino acids: CASSQATSNSYEQYF. For the CDR3, the DNA is TGTGCCAGCAGCCAAGCGACTAGCAACTCCTACGAGCAGTACTTC.

The chain joins TRBV19 to TRBJ1-2; TRBD1 aligns across 9 bases. Per germline, CDR1 LNHDA and CDR2 SQIVND (reference sequence). V shed 2 bases and J 2 bases; nucleotides not matched to a gene: 3. The CDR3 is 15 residues long. Written as DNA, the CDR3 is TGTGCCAGTAGTATACGGGACAGGGTGAACTATGGCTACACCTTC. Its translation: CASSIRDRVNYGYTF.

This rearrangement joins TRBV5-1 to TRBJ2-7; D is perhaps TRBD1 (6 bases). Per germline, CDR1 SGHRS and CDR2 YFSETQ. V shed 4 bases and J shed 2 bases, with 13 bases lying between them. CDR3 length equals 14 residues. This CDR3 is CASSIRQAAYEQYF. DNA of the CDR3: TGCGCCAGCAGCATCCGACAGGCGGCCTACGAGCAGTACTTC.

The gene calls are TRBV28 and TRBJ2-5, with D perhaps TRBD1 or TRBD2 (6 bases each). Germline V gives CDR1 MDHEN, CDR2 SYDVKM. The V end lost 3 bases, the J end lost 3 bases, and 29 bases lay between the germline ends. CDR3 size: 20 residues. The DNA of the CDR3 is TGTGCCAGCAGTTTCTTTTTGAATTTCGGGGGCGGGATGGGAGAAGAGACCCAGTACTTC. It encodes CASSFFLNFGGGMGEETQYF.

The CDR3 loop is CATSRGTQGARGYTF. CDR3 bases: TGTGCCACCAGCAGAGGGACCCAGGGGGCGAGGGGCTACACCTTC. The chain has TRBV15 and TRBJ1-2; 8 bases match TRBD1. The V and J ends lost 1 base and 8 bases, in that order; junction bases with no gene match: 9. Germline V gene lookup returns CDR1 LNHNV and CDR2 YYDKDF (reference sequence). This CDR3 region has 15 residues.

This chain links TRBV30 with TRBJ2-5; D ambiguous. The CDR3 consists of 12 residues. CDR1 is GTSNPN, CDR2 SVGIG, per germline (reference sequence). The germline V and J ends were trimmed by 4 bases and 2 bases, with 8 bases remaining between them. DNA for the CDR3: TGTGCCTGGAACCGCCTGCAAGAGACCCAGTACTTC. This sequence encodes CAWNRLQETQYF.

In this sample, this clone turned up once. The chain has TRBV5-4 and TRBJ2-5; 9 bases align to TRBD1. The CDR3 totals 14 residues. V shed 5 bases and J 4 bases; nucleotides not matched to a gene: 6. The V gene's germline CDR1 is SGHNT and CDR2 YYREEE (reference sequence). This chain's CDR3 is CASSRDRALETQYF. CDR3 coding DNA: TGTGCCAGCAGTCGGGACAGGGCATTAGAGACCCAGTACTTC.

The chain uses TRBV6-5 and TRBJ2-7; D unresolved. CDR3 length: 13 amino acids. V lost 4 bases to trimming and J lost 5 bases, with 12 bases between them. Germline CDR1 is MNHEY and CDR2 is SVGAGI. CDR3 sequence reads: CASSSKSRNEQYF. The DNA for the CDR3 is TGTGCCAGCAGTTCCAAGTCGCGTAACGAGCAGTACTTC.

The CDR3 DNA follows: TGTGCCAGCAGCCAATCGTCTAGCGGGGGGTTAAAACAAGAGACCCAGTACTTC. It specifies CASSQSSSGGLKQETQYF. The chain links TRBV16 to TRBJ2-5, with 11 bases identical to TRBD2. The CDR3 is made up of 18 amino acids. V shed 0 bases, J shed 2 bases, and the junction held 8 bases outside the gene matches. Germline V gene lookup returns CDR1 KGHSY and CDR2 FQNENV.

The J gene is TRBJ1-4, the V gene TRBV6-1; D not resolved. The CDR3 has 15 residues. Germline-derived CDR1 and CDR2 are MNHNS and SASEGT. The V end lost 3 bases, the J end lost 4 bases, and 12 bases lay between the germline ends. CDR3 in amino acids: CASSDRRGFNEKLFF. In nucleotides, the CDR3 is TGTGCCAGCAGTGACCGACGGGGATTTAATGAAAAACTGTTTTTT.